This T cell receptor (beta chain) was profiled in a study of human T cells and chemical hapten exposure. Study information: Per-sample variation in TCR yield stemmed mainly from small pooled library volume differences.

One entry per CDR3 protein, called by TCRdb with MiXCR from the RACE reads. Seen here are tens of thousands of distinct CDR3 sequences, 9.6% observed once, and the top ten hold around 3.6%. This sample's time point: pre-sensitization, week 0. Regarding treatment: therapeutic diphenylcyclopropenone sensitization with weekly scalp DPC. From germline, CDR1 is SEHNR and CDR2 FQNEAQ (reference sequence). This CDR3 is 13 amino acids long. V was trimmed by 5 bases and J by 5 bases, leaving 11 bases between them. This clonotype has at least ten counts. The receptor was isolated from a middle-aged woman with alopecia areata. Some clones in this sample may be carry-over from other donors' samples. The material was whole blood, obtained in connection with sensitization to the hapten diphenylcyclopropenone (DPC). The chain links TRBV7-9 to TRBJ2-3, with D perhaps TRBD2 (5 bases). The CDR3 DNA sequence: TGTGCCAGCAGCGGAGGACTTGTAGATACGCAGTATTTT. It is translated as CASSGGLVDTQYF.